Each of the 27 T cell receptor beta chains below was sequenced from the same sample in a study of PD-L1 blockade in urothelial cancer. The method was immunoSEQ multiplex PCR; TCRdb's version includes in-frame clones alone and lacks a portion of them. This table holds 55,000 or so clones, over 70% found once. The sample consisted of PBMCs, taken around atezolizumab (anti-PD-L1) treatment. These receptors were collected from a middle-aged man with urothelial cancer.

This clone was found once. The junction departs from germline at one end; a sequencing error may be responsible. The CDR3 reads CSVSGRAF. The CDR3 DNA sequence: TGCAGCGTTAGCGGGAGGGCCTTC. The chain employs TRBV20-1 and TRBJ2-7, with 11 bases fitting TRBD2. Germline values: CDR1 DFQATT, CDR2 SNEGSKA (reference sequence). The CDR3 has 8 amino acids.

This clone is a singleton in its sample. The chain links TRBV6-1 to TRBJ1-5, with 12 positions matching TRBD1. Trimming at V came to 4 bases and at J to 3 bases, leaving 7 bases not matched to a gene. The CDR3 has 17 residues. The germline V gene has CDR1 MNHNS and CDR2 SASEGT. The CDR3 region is CASSVTGQGASNQPQHF. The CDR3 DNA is TGTGCCAGCAGTGTCACGGGACAGGGGGCTTCCAATCAGCCCCAGCATTTT.

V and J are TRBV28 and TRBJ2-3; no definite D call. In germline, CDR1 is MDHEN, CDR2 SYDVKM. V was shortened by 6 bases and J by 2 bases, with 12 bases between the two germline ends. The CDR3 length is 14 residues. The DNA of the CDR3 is TGTGCCAGCAGAAAACAGACCACCACAGATACGCAGTATTTT. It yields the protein CASRKQTTTDTQYF. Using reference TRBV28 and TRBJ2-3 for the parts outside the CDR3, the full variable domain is DVKVTQSSRYLVKRTGEKVFLECVQDMDHENMFWYRQDPGLGLRLIYFSYDVKMKEKGDIPEGYSVSREKKERFSLILESASTNQTSMYLCASRKQTTTDTQYFGPGTRLTVL.

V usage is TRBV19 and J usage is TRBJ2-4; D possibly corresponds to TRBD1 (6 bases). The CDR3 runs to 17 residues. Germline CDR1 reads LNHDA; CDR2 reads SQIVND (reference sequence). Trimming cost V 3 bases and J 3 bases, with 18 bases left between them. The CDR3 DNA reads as TGTGCCAGTAGTATTGAAGGACAGTGGGGTGTCAAAAACATTCAGTACTTC. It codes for CASSIEGQWGVKNIQYF.

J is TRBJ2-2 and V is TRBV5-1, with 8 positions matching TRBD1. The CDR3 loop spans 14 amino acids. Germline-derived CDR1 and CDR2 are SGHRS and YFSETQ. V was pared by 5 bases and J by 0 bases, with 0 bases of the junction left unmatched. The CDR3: CASRGQANTGELFF. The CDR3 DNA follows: TGCGCCAGCAGGGGACAGGCGAACACCGGGGAGCTGTTTTTT.

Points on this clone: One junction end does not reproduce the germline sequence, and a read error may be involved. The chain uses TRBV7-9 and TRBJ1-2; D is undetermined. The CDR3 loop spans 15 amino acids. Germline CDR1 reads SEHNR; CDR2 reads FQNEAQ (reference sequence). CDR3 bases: TGTGCCAGCAGCTTAGATGGCAGTTCTAACTATGGCTACATCTTC. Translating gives CASSLDGSSNYGYIF.

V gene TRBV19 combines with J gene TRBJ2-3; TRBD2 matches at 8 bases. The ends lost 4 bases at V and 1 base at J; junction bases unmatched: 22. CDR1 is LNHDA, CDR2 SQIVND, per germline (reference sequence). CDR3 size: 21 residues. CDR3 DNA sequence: TGTGCCAGTAGTACCCCCTTCTTAGCGGGAACACCCGGGCGGGGCACAGATACGCAGTATTTT. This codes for CASSTPFLAGTPGRGTDTQYF.

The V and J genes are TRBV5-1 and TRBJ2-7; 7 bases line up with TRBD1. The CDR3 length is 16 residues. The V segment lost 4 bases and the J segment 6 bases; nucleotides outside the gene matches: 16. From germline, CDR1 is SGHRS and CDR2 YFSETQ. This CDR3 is CASSPGTAKYAPEQYF. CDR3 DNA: TGCGCCAGCAGCCCCGGGACAGCCAAGTACGCACCCGAGCAGTACTTC.

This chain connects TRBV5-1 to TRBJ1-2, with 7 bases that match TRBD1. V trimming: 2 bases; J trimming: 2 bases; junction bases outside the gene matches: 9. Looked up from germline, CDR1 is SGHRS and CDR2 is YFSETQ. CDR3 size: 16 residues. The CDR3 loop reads CASSLGEQGKNYGYTF. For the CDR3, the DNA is TGCGCCAGCAGCTTAGGAGAACAGGGGAAGAACTATGGCTACACCTTC.

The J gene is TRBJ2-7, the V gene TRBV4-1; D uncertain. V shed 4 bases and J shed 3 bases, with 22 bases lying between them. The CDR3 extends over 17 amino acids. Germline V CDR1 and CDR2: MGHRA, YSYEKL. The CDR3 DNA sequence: TGCGCCAGCAGCCGTTCGCTTAGGAGCGCGGAGCACTACGAGCAGTACTTC. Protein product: CASSRSLRSAEHYEQYF.

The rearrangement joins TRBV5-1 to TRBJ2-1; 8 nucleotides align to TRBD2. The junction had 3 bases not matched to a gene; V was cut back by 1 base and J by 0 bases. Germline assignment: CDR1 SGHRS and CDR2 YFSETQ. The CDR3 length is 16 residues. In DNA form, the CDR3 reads TGCGCCAGCAGCTTGACTAGCGGTCCCTCCTACAATGAGCAGTTCTTC. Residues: CASSLTSGPSYNEQFF. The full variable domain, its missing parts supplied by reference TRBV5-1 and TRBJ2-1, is KAGVTQTPRYLIKTRGQQVTLSCSPISGHRSVSWYQQTPGQGLQFLFEYFSETQRNKGNFPGRFSGRQFSNSRSEMNVSTLELGDSALYLCASSLTSGPSYNEQFFGPGTRLTVL.

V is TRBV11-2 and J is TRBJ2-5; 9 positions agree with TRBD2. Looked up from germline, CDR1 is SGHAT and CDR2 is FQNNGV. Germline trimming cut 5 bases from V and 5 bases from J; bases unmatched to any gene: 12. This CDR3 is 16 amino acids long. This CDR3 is CASSILTSGWGETQYF. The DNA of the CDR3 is TGTGCCAGCAGCATACTTACTAGCGGGTGGGGGGAGACCCAGTACTTC. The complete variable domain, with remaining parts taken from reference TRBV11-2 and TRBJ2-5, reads EAGVAQSPRYKIIEKRQSVAFWCNPISGHATLYWYQQILGQGPKLLIQFQNNGVVDDSQLPKDRFSAERLKGVDSTLKIQPAKLEDSAVYLCASSILTSGWGETQYFGPGTRLLVL.

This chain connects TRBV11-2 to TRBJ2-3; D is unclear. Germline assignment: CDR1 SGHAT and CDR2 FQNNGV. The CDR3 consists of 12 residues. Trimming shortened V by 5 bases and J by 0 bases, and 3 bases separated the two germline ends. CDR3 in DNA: TGTGCCAGCAGCGTAAGCACAGATACGCAGTATTTT. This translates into CASSVSTDTQYF. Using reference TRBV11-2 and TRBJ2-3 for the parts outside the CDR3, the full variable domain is EAGVAQSPRYKIIEKRQSVAFWCNPISGHATLYWYQQILGQGPKLLIQFQNNGVVDDSQLPKDRFSAERLKGVDSTLKIQPAKLEDSAVYLCASSVSTDTQYFGPGTRLTVL.

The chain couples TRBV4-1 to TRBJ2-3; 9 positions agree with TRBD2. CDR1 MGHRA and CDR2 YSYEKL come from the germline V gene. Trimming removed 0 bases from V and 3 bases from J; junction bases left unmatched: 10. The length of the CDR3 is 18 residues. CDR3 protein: CASSQDPSGTAGTDTQYF. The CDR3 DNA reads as TGCGCCAGCAGCCAAGACCCTAGCGGGACTGCTGGGACAGATACGCAGTATTTT.

The CDR3 sequence: CASSSLAGVRDGELFF. The DNA of the CDR3 is TGCGCCAGCAGCTCTCTAGCGGGAGTTCGTGACGGGGAGCTGTTTTTT. The chain is built from TRBV5-1 and TRBJ2-2; 10 bases are a match to TRBD2. After removal of 3 bases from V and 7 bases from J, the junction contained 9 bases not matched to a gene. The germline V gene has CDR1 SGHRS and CDR2 YFSETQ. This CDR3 has 16 residues.

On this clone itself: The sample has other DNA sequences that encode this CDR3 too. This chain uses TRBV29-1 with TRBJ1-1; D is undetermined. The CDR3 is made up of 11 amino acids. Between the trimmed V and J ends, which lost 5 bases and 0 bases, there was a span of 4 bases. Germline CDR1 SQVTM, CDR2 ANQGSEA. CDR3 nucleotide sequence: TGCAGCGTTTCAATGAACACTGAAGCTTTCTTT. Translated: CSVSMNTEAFF.

CDR3 residues: CGQVGGYGYTF. The CDR3 region has the DNA TGTGGTCAGGTAGGGGGCTATGGCTACACCTTC. The V and J genes are TRBV7-4 and TRBJ1-2, with TRBD1 as a possible D gene (6 bases). Germline V lookup: CDR1 SGHVT, CDR2 SQSDAQ. This CDR3 contains 11 residues. The full variable domain, rest sourced from reference TRBV7-4 and TRBJ1-2, is GAGVSQSPRYKVAKRGRDVALRCDSISGHVTLYWYRQTLGQGSEVLTYSQSDAQRDKSGRPSGRFSAERPERSVSTLKIQRTEQGDSAVYLCGQVGGYGYTFGSGTRLTVV.

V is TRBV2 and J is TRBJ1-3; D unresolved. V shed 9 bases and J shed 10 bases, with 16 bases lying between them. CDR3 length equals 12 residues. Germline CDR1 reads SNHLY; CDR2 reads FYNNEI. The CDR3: CASGSGLWTIYF. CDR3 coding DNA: TGTGCCAGTGGCTCTGGGCTATGGACCATATATTTT.

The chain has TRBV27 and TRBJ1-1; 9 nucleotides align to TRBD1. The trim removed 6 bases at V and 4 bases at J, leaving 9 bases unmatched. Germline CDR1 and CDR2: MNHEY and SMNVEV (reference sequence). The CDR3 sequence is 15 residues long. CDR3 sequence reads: CASSFRTGASTEAFF. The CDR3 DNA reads TGTGCCAGCAGCTTCCGGACAGGGGCGAGCACTGAAGCTTTCTTT.

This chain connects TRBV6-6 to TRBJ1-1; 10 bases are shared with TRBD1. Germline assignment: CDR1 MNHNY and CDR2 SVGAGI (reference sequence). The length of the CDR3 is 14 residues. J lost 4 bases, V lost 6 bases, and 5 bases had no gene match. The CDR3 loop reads CASSRDRGPTEAFF. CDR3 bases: TGTGCCAGCAGCCGTGACAGGGGGCCCACTGAAGCTTTCTTT.

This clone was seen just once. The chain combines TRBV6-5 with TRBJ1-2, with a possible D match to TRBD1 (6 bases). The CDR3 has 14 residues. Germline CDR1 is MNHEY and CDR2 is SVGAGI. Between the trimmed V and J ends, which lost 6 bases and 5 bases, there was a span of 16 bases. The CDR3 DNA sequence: TGTGCCAGCAGATTACAGGGCTCGGGATATGGCTACACCTTC. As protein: CASRLQGSGYGYTF.

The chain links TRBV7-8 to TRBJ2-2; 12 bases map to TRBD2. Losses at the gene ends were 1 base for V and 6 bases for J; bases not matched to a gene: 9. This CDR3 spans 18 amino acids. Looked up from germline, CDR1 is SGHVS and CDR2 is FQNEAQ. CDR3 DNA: TGTGCCAGCAGCTTAGTAACTAGCGGGAGGCCCCAGGCCGGGGAGCTGTTTTTT. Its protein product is CASSLVTSGRPQAGELFF.

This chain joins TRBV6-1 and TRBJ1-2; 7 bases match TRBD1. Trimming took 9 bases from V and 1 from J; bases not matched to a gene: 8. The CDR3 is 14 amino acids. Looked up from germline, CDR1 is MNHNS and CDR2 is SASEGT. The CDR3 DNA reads TGTGCCAGTGGAGGGGGCAGGGGTAACTATGGCTACACCTTC. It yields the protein CASGGGRGNYGYTF.

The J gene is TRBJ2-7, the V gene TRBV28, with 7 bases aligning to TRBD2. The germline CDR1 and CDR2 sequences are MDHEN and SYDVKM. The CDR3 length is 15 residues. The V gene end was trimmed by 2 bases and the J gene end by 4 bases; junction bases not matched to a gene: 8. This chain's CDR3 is CASSLVSSGQYEQYF. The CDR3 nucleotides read TGTGCCAGCAGTTTAGTTTCTAGCGGCCAATACGAGCAGTACTTC.

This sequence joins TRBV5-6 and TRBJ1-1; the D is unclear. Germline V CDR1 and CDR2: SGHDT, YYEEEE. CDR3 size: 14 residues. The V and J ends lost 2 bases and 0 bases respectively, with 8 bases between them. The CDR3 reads CASSFERLNTEAFF. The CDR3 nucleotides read TGTGCCAGCAGCTTCGAGAGGTTGAACACTGAAGCTTTCTTT.

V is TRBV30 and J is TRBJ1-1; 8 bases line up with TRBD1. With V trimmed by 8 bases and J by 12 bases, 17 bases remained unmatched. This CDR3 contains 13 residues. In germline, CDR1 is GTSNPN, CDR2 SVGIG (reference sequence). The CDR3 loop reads CAIQSGTGLASFF. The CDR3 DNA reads TGTGCCATTCAATCCGGGACAGGTCTAGCGTCTTTCTTT. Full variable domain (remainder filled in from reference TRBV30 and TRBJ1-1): SQTIHQWPATLVQPVGSPLSLECTVEGTSNPNLYWYRQAAGRGLQLLFYSVGIGQISSEVPQNLSASRPQDRQFILSSKKLLLSDSGFYLCAIQSGTGLASFFGQGTRLTVV.

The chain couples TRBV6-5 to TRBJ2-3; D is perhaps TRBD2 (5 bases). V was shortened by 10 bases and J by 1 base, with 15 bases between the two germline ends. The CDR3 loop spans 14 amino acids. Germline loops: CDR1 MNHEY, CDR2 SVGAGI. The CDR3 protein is CATGIITGTDTQYF. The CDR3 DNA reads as TGTGCCACGGGAATTATTACGGGCACAGATACGCAGTATTTT.